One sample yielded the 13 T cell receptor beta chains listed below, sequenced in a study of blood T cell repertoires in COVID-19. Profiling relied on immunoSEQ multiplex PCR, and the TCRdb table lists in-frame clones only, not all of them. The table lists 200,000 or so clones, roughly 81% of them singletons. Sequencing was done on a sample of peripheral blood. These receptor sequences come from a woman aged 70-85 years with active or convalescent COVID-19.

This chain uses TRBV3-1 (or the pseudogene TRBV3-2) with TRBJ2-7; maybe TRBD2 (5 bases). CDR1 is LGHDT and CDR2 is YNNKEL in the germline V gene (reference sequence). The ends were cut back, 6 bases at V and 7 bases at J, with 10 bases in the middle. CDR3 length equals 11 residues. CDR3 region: CASSQPGEQYF. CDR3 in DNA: TGTGCCAGCAGTCAACCGGGGGAGCAGTACTTC.

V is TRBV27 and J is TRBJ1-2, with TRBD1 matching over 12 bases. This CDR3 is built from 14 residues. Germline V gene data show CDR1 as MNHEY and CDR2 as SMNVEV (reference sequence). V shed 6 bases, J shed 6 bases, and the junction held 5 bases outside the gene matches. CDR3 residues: CASSAGQGANGYTF. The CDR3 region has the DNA TGTGCCAGCAGCGCGGGACAGGGGGCGAATGGCTACACCTTC.

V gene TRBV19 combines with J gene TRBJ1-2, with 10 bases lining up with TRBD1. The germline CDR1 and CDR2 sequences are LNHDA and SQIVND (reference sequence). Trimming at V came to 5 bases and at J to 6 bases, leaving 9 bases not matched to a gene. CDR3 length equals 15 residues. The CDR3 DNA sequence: TGTGCCAGTAGTGCCCTCGGGACAGGGGAGAATGGCTACACCTTC. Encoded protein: CASSALGTGENGYTF. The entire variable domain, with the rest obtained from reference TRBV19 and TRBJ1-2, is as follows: DGGITQSPKYLFRKEGQNVTLSCEQNLNHDAMYWYRQDPGQGLRLIYYSQIVNDFQKGDIAEGYSVSREKKESFPLTVTSAQKNPTAFYLCASSALGTGENGYTFGSGTRLTVV.

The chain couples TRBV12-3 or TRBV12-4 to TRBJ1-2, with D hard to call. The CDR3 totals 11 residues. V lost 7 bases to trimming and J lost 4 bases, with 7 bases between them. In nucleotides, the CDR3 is TGTGCCAGCACCACTGGCTATGGCTACACCTTC. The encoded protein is CASTTGYGYTF.

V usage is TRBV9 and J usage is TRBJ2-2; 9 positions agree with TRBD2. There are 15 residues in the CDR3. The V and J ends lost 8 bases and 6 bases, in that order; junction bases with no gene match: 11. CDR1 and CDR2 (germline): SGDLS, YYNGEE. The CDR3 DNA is TGTGCCAGTCCGGGGGTAGCGGGAGATCCCGGGGAGCTGTTTTTT. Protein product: CASPGVAGDPGELFF.

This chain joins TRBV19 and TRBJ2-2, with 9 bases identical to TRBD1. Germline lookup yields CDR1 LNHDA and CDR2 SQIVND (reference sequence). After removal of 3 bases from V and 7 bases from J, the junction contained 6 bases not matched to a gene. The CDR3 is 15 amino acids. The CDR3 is CASSIAQGAIGELFF. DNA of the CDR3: TGTGCCAGTAGTATCGCACAGGGGGCGATCGGGGAGCTGTTTTTT.

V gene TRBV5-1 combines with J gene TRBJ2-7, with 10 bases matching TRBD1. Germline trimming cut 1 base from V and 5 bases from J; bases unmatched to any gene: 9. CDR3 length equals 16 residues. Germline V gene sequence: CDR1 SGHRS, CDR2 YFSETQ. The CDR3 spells CASSLSTGTGVHEQYF. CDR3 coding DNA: TGCGCCAGCAGCTTGAGCACCGGGACAGGGGTGCACGAGCAGTACTTC.

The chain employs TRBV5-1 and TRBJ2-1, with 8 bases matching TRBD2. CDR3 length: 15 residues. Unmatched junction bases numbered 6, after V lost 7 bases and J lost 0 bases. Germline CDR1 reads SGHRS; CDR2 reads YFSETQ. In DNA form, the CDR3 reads TGCGCCAGCGGACCAACTAGCGGCTCCTACAATGAGCAGTTCTTC. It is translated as CASGPTSGSYNEQFF.

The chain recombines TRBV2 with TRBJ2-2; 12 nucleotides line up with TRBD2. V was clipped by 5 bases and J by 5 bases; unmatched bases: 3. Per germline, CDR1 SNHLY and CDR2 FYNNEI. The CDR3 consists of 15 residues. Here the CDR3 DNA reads TGTGCCAGCAGTCGGCTAGCGGGAGGGACCGGGGAGCTGTTTTTT. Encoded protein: CASSRLAGGTGELFF.

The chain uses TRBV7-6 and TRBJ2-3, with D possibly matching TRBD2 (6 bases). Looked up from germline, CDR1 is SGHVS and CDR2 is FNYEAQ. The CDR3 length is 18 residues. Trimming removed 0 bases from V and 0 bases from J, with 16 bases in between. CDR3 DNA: TGTGCCAGCAGCTTAGCGGTGGGGAAGACTAGAAGCACAGATACGCAGTATTTT. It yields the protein CASSLAVGKTRSTDTQYF.

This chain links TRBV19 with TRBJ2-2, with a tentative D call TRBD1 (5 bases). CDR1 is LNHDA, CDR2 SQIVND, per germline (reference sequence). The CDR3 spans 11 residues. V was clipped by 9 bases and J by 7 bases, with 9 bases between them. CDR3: CASRDGGELFF. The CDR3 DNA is TGTGCCAGCAGGGATGGCGGGGAGCTGTTTTTT.

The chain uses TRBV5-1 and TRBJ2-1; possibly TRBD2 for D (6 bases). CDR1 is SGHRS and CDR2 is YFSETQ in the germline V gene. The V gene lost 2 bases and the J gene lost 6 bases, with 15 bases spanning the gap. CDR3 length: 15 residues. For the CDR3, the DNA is TGCGCCAGCAGCTTTCCGACTAGTCCAGTCAATGAGCAGTTCTTC. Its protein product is CASSFPTSPVNEQFF.

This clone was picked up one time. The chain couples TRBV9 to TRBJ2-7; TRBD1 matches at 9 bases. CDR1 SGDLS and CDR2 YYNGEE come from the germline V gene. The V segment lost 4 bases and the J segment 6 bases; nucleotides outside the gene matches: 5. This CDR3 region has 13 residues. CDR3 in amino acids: CASSRAGQGEQYF. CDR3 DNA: TGTGCCAGCAGCCGGGCGGGACAGGGCGAGCAGTACTTC. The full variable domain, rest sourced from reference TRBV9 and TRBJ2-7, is DSGVTQTPKHLITATGQRVTLRCSPRSGDLSVYWYQQSLDQGLQFLIQYYNGEERAKGNILERFSAQQFPDLHSELNLSSLELGDSALYFCASSRAGQGEQYFGPGTRLTVT.